Reported below is one T cell receptor (beta chain). Its antigen is still unknown. Germline V gene data show CDR1 as SGHRS and CDR2 as YFSETQ. V lost 0 bases and J 0 bases, leaving 13 bases between the germline ends. The CDR3 has 16 residues. The data stem from a study of identical twins. Findings and caveats of the study: Memory repertoires showed no such pattern, whereas abundant cord blood beta clonotypes carried fewer insertions.

TCRdb reprocessed the 5' RACE reads with MiXCR, giving one entry per CDR3 protein. The sample has some 660,000 distinct CDR3 sequences; 8.5% to 9% are singletons. These sequences were also reported in another study, on yellow fever vaccine responses in identical twins.

The rearrangement joins TRBV5-1 to TRBJ2-7, with D possibly matching TRBD2 (7 bases). The sequence derives from a woman aged 18-29 years in good health. The sequencing sample was made of PBMCs. The chain's CDR3 is CASSLGGGGSSYEQYF. The CDR3 DNA follows: TGCGCCAGCAGCTTGGGCGGGGGCGGTAGCTCCTACGAGCAGTACTTC.